The entry below gives a single T cell receptor beta chain sequence along with its context. The antigen it binds to is not known. The input lacks base qualities; no much larger clone sits a single base away. Libraries came from 5' RACE. This sample was sequenced with an Illumina HiSeq 2500. A second roughly 7 to 11 cycle PCR used a sample-barcoded 5' primer and a J-beta primer mix. A unique molecular identifier was introduced onto each TCR beta cDNA molecule by a template-switch 5' adaptor carrying 12 random nucleotides. Each sample yielded at least 3 million CDR3-containing paired-end reads. First-strand cDNA synthesis was performed from all RNA using the Mint cDNA synthesis kit, with priming by a TRBC-specific oligonucleotide. All cDNA was treated with uracil-DNA glycosylase and then went through a first 18-cycle PCR with the universal primers M1SS and BC2_uni_R. As for how the authors treated the data: For normalization, 1 million high-quality reads were randomly selected from each sample, with every read carrying a distinct molecular identifier. Reads sharing molecular identifiers were discarded rather than binned into consensus sequences. MiTCR, with a Q25 quality threshold and the strictest error-elimination algorithm, was used for CDR3 identification, clonotype clustering and error correction. A nonparametric unseen species model using Euler transformation provided a lower-bound estimate of total TCR beta diversity. TCRdb reanalyzed the raw reads on its own, using fastp at Q25 for trimming and MiXCR for clone calling, and kept in-frame beta chains. All rows with the same CDR3 protein become a single entry with the most common DNA and genes. The V and J calls and clone size are TCRdb's, not the authors'. The sample yields around 900,000 distinct CDR3 sequences; roughly 51% were counted once. The biggest ten clones account for over 20% of the sample.

These data originate in a study of blood T cells in healthy people across ages (dated by TCRdb to 2015 to 2017). General notes on the study: In model experiments, template switching captured roughly one uniquely barcoded TCR beta cDNA molecule for every two T cells. Using deep sequencing normalized with unique cDNA molecular identifiers, the study measured how TCR beta repertoire diversity changes with age. The donors were split into four age groups: young (average 16 years), middle-aged (nearly 40), aged (over 55) and long-lived (roughly 88). To avoid experimental bias, donors of different ages were randomly spread across the sequencing lanes. Two additional independent replicas of 1 million unique cDNA reads from the same blood draw were analyzed for two donors (one aged 18 to 29 and one aged 80 or older).

Results the study describes overall, beyond this receptor: Observed TCR beta diversity correlated strongly with the percentage of naive T cells measured by flow cytometry. Since profiling was done on bulk unsorted PBMCs, naive and antigen-experienced compartments could not be conclusively compared. Because donor CMV infection status was unknown, age-related changes in expanded clonotypes were potentially confounded. Compared with the aged group, the long-lived group had more naive CD4+ T cells, fewer expanded clones and increased TCR diversity, a pattern suggesting age selection. Total diversity estimates from one million sequenced T cells were considered lower bounds and underestimates. Observed TCR beta diversity per million T cells fell roughly linearly with age, and a significant reduction was already apparent by age about 36.

Donors were 39 systemically healthy Caucasian individuals from Russia aged roughly 6 to 95 years. Ten milliliters of peripheral blood were drawn from each donor into EDTA-treated Vacutainer tubes. Ficoll-Paque density-gradient centrifugation was used to isolate PBMCs, with at least 7 million per sample. Total RNA was extracted from PBMCs with Trizol reagent, with at least 6 micrograms obtained per sample. Naive CD45RAhigh/CD27high T cell percentages were measured by flow cytometry on a PBMC aliquot from every donor. From cysteine to phenylalanine, the CDR3 is 15 amino acids long. Only the CDR3 region is kept as DNA, spanning 45 bases read in frame from base 1. Unmatched junction bases come to 7, with V trimmed by 5 bases and J by 4 bases. The germline V gene provides CDR1 MNHEY and CDR2 SVGAGI.

The source of this sequence is an older woman in good health. Rearrangement joined TRBV6-5 to TRBJ2-1, with 8 bases matching TRBD1. Sequencing input: blood. The DNA sequence is TGTGCCAGCAGTCCAGACAGGGGTTCTTACAATGAGCAGTTCTTC. It encodes CASSPDRGSYNEQFF.